This T cell receptor beta chain was sequenced during a study of a mutant IDH1 vaccine in newly diagnosed glioma listed by TCRdb under 2021. Turning to the overall study: Patients received eight vaccinations in weeks 1, 3, 5, 7, 11, 15, 19 and 23, corresponding to visits V03 through V10. Vaccination was initiated 4-6 weeks after radiotherapy alone, or concurrently with temozolomide cycles in the chemotherapy-containing groups. Of the 32 patients who were treated, approximately 60% were male and around 40% were female, and the mean age was approximately 40 years. Prior to enrollment, standard therapy consisting of radiotherapy alone, temozolomide alone, or radiochemotherapy with temozolomide had been administered to patients, with the combination being received by most patients. Peripheral blood was drawn at six visits: V03 (baseline), V05, V07, V10, V12 and V13. Longitudinal TCRB deep sequencing was performed for around 23 treated patients wherever samples were available for exploratory analyses.

This specimen's time point label, interpreted: week 11, during vaccination. Each vaccine dose was 300 ug of a 20-mer mutant IDH1 peptide in Montanide, given subcutaneously with topical imiquimod. Donors had newly diagnosed WHO grade 3 or 4 IDH1-mutant astrocytomas with loss of nuclear ATRX. The samples were drawn from NOA16, a multicentre, single-arm, open-label phase I trial in Germany that tested a mutant IDH1 peptide vaccine in humans for the first time. Genomic DNA for TCRB sequencing was extracted from EDTA blood using the DNeasy Blood and Tissue Kit. The paper as a whole reports these results and caveats: Immune responses induced by the vaccine were seen in roughly 92% of patients across multiple MHC alleles. The authors stated that sample limitations prevented analyses of patient blood samples from being reproduced. Pseudoprogression seemed to be unrelated to changes in the top peripheral T cell clonotypes found by TCRB sequencing. Selection of PBMC samples for TCRB deep sequencing was based on availability.

For this clone: There is no known antigen for this receptor. Base qualities are not recorded, but no much larger clone differs from it by a single base.

The CDR3 holds 12 amino acids from the cysteine to the phenylalanine. Only the CDR3 DNA stays, 36 bases, in frame from base 1. As encoded in the germline V gene, CDR1 is SGHDT while CDR2 is YYEEEE. V trim: 4 bases; J trim: 7 bases; unmatched bases: 4. Libraries came from the immunoSEQ multiplex PCR assay. Rearranged TCR beta chain sequences were amplified using the hsTCRB Kit according to the manufacturer's protocol. TCRB libraries were sequenced on an Illumina MiSeq. Processing in the source paper ran as follows. The proprietary platform of the kit vendor was used for demultiplexing, trimming and gene mapping. The clones in this table, taken by TCRdb from immuneACCESS, are in-frame only. Not every clone is retained; where verified, under half of the shortfall comes from an unresolved V gene, and the cause of the rest is unknown. V, J and clone size were drawn from that table, and D and trimming were deduced from the DNA. The sample has 110,000 or so clones on record, under 90% of them singletons. The top ten hold 0.55% to 0.7% of the sample.

Here the sequenced sample was PBMCs, taken from a glioma patient whose treatment included an IDH1 peptide vaccine. The clonotype was recovered from a woman aged 45 to 65 with glioma. This receptor chain uses TRBV5-6 and TRBJ1-1; 7 middle bases align to TRBD1. CDR3 region: CASSLTGIEAFF. In nucleotide form, the sequence is TGTGCCAGCAGCCTGACAGGGATTGAAGCTTTCTTT.